This section outlines one TCR beta chain sequence together with its context. Its antigen remains unidentified. The CDR3 runs to 16 residues. V lost 0 bases, J lost 2 bases, and 5 bases stayed unmatched. CDR1 and CDR2 from the germline V gene are MNHEY and SMNVEV (reference sequence). Measured with immunoSEQ multiplex PCR; TCRdb has only the in-frame clones, and not every one. This table holds fewer than 130,000 clones, around 94% found once. This specimen belongs to a study of T cell responses to AZD1222 COVID-19 vaccine. Study as a whole: Analysis merged second doses at about 4 or about 12 weeks.

Study findings and constraints: The CD4 TCRs associated with vaccination extended across spike and predominated at 160-218 and 743-854. The donor cohort was predominantly white British with a female majority, and clonal diversity may have been underestimated.

The rearrangement uses TRBV27 and TRBJ2-5; 8 bases align to TRBD2. Specimen: peripheral blood, collected on day 0 of AZD1222 vaccination. The clonotype was recovered from an adult in good health. DNA for the CDR3: TGTGCCAGCAGTTTATCGGGTGGCGGGGGGCAAGAGACCCAGTACTTC. Protein: CASSLSGGGGQETQYF.